This paragraph covers one TCR beta chain sequence. Its antigen is currently unknown. Profiling relied on immunoSEQ multiplex PCR, and the TCRdb table lists in-frame clones only, not all of them. The sample consists of around 41,000 clones, more than 70% of them appearing once. The data derive from a study of OX40 agonist ivuxolimab in advanced cancers. Study-wide background: Of the patients, three showed partial responses, one with hepatocellular carcinoma and two with cutaneous melanoma. The study, taken as a whole, reports: Expanded clones were, on average, more numerous in CD8+ T cells than in CD4+. The authors also found low normalized T-cell clonal expansion in some nonresponders.

The V and J ends lost 4 bases and 7 bases respectively, with 16 bases between them. Germline-derived CDR1 and CDR2 are SEHNR and FQNEAQ (reference sequence). This CDR3 has 15 amino acids. Sequencing was performed on CD4+ or CD8+ T cells sorted from blood, taken in a trial of the OX40 agonist ivuxolimab. This receptor was identified in an adult with an advanced solid tumor such as melanoma, head and neck, liver or kidney cancer. V is TRBV7-9 and J is TRBJ2-2, with D possibly TRBD2 on 6 matching bases. The CDR3 is CASSSFGREYGELFF. The DNA for the CDR3 is TGTGCCAGCAGCTCCTTCGGCCGGGAGTACGGGGAGCTGTTTTTT.